These T cell receptor beta chains were read from a single sample in a study of blood T cell repertoires in COVID-19. The repertoire was sequenced with immunoSEQ multiplex PCR; TCRdb's copy has only in-frame clones and lacks some. The sample carries some 380,000 clones, approximately 85% recorded once. What was sequenced was PBMCs or T cells enriched from blood (not recorded which). The receptors come from a woman between 40 and 55 years old with acute COVID-19. Each CDR3 is given with its conserved first and last residue. The order of the fields is V gene, D gene, J gene, clone size, CDR3 DNA, CDR3 protein. A D gene is named only where the DNA matches it firmly. Expanded clones get a size class; other rows say once, few or many, or leave the size out.

TRBV6-5,.,TRBJ2-7,.,TGTGCCAGCAGTTACTCGATAGCAGGGGACCCGTACGAGCAGTACTTC,CASSYSIAGDPYEQYF
TRBV15,TRBD2,TRBJ2-7,.,TGTGCCACCAGCACCAGGACTAGCGGGGGATACGAGCAGTACTTC,CATSTRTSGGYEQYF
TRBV19,TRBD1,TRBJ1-5,.,TGTGCCAGTAGTATAGACAGGGACAGGGGTATGGATCAGCCCCAGCATTTT,CASSIDRDRGMDQPQHF
TRBV2,TRBD1,TRBJ1-6,.,TGTGCCAGCAGTGTTTCGACAGGGACTAATTCACCCCTCCACTTT,CASSVSTGTNSPLHF
TRBV6-5,.,TRBJ2-1,.,TGTGCCAGCAGGCCCAGGGGTTCCTACAATGAGCAGTTCTTC,CASRPRGSYNEQFF
TRBV28,TRBD1,TRBJ2-7,.,TGTGCCAGCAGTGCGACAGGGGGCATCATCAACGAGCAGTACTTC,CASSATGGIINEQYF
TRBV5-4,.,TRBJ2-5,.,TGTGCCAGCAGCTCGCAGGTCGGCCAAGAGACCCAGTACTTC,CASSSQVGQETQYF
TRBV11-2,.,TRBJ1-3,.,TGTGCCAGCAGTTGGGGGGGCGGAAACACCATATATTTT,CASSWGGGNTIYF
TRBV10-3,TRBD2,TRBJ2-7,.,TGTGCCATCAGTGCTGGCGGGGGGGCCGTCGGCGAGCAGTACTTC,CAISAGGGAVGEQYF
TRBV5-1,.,TRBJ1-4,once,TGCGCCAGCAGCTTTGACAGCCGAAATGAAAAACTGTTTTTT,CASSFDSRNEKLFF
TRBV30,TRBD1,TRBJ1-2,once,TGTGCCTGGAGTCGACAGGGGGTTGGCTACACCTTC,CAWSRQGVGYTF
TRBV9,TRBD1,TRBJ2-2,once,TGTGCCAGCAGCGGCCGGACAGGGGTGCACACCGGGGAGCTGTTTTTT,CASSGRTGVHTGELFF
TRBV5-1,.,TRBJ1-1,once,TGCGCCAGCAGCTTGGGGGAGGAGTCACCGAACACTGAAGCTTTCTTT,CASSLGEESPNTEAFF
TRBV19,.,TRBJ2-2,.,TGTGCCAGTAGTATCTATCCAGGGGAATCCGGGGAGCTGTTTTTT,CASSIYPGESGELFF
TRBV3-1/TRBV3-2,TRBD2,TRBJ2-7,.,TGTGCCAGCAGCCACCTAGGACTAGTTGAGTCCTACGAGCAGTACTTC,CASSHLGLVESYEQYF
TRBV5-8,.,TRBJ2-7,.,TGTGCCAGCAGACCGCATACAGGGTACGAGCAGTACTTC,CASRPHTGYEQYF
TRBV14,TRBD1,TRBJ2-7,.,TGTGCCAGCAGCCAAAACAGGGGGAGTAGTTACGAGCAGTACTTC,CASSQNRGSSYEQYF